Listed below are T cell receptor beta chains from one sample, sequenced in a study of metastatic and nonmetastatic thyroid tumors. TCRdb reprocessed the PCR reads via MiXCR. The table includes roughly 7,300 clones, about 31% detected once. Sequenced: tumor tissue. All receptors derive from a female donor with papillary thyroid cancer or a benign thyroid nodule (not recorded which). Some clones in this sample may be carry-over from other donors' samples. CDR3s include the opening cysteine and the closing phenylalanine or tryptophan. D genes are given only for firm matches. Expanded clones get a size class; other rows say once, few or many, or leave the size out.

CDR3aa: CASSLAQGLAPTQYF
CDR3nt: TGTGCCAGCAGCTTAGCCCAAGGACTAGCGCCTACCCAGTACTTC
v_gene: TRBV11-2
abundance: medium-sized
j_gene: TRBJ2-5
d_gene: TRBD2

CDR3aa: CASSEARGGSPLHF
CDR3nt: TGTGCCAGCAGTGAAGCAAGGGGTGGTTCACCCCTCCACTTT
v_gene: TRBV2
abundance: medium-sized
j_gene: TRBJ1-6
d_gene: .

CDR3aa: CASSRDINTNYGYTF
CDR3nt: TGTGCCAGCAGCCGGGACATCAACACTAACTATGGCTACACCTTC
v_gene: TRBV19
abundance: medium-sized
j_gene: TRBJ1-2
d_gene: .

CDR3aa: CASTQQGDASPLHF
CDR3nt: TGTGCCAGCACTCAACAGGGAGATGCTTCACCCCTCCACTTT
v_gene: TRBV6-2/TRBV6-3
abundance: few
j_gene: TRBJ1-6
d_gene: .

CDR3aa: CSSVRWQMGQPTQYF
CDR3nt: TGTTCCAGTGTGCGGTGGCAAATGGGACAGCCTACTCAGTACTTC
v_gene: TRBV28
abundance: .
j_gene: TRBJ2-5
d_gene: TRBD1

CDR3aa: CASSPRRMGETQYF
CDR3nt: TGTGCCAGCAGCCCCCGGCGGATGGGGGAGACCCAGTACTTC
v_gene: TRBV9
abundance: .
j_gene: TRBJ2-5
d_gene: .

CDR3aa: CASKGGQGFEKLFF
CDR3nt: TGTGCCAGCAAAGGGGGACAGGGGTTTGAAAAACTGTTTTTT
v_gene: TRBV6-1
abundance: many
j_gene: TRBJ1-4
d_gene: TRBD1

CDR3aa: CASSQAGSGEQYF
CDR3nt: TGTGCCAGCAGCCAAGCGGGTAGTGGGGAGCAGTACTTC
v_gene: TRBV3-1
abundance: large
j_gene: TRBJ2-7
d_gene: .

CDR3aa: CASSIGGRQETQYF
CDR3nt: TGTGCCAGTAGTATAGGGGGGAGGCAAGAGACCCAGTACTTC
v_gene: TRBV19
abundance: few
j_gene: TRBJ2-5
d_gene: .

CDR3aa: CASSFGTGEGQPQHF
CDR3nt: TGTGCCAGCAGCTTCGGGACAGGAGAGGGTCAGCCCCAGCATTTT
v_gene: TRBV4-2
abundance: .
j_gene: TRBJ1-5
d_gene: TRBD1

CDR3aa: CASIGGIDYGYTF
CDR3nt: TGTGCCAGCATAGGGGGAATCGACTATGGCTACACCTTC
v_gene: TRBV6-1
abundance: few
j_gene: TRBJ1-2
d_gene: .

CDR3aa: CASRQTDGYTF
CDR3nt: TGTGCCAGTAGGCAGACGGATGGCTACACCTTC
v_gene: TRBV19
abundance: few
j_gene: TRBJ1-2
d_gene: .

CDR3aa: CSSSIRSVSSYEQYF
CDR3nt: TGTTCCAGTAGTATAAGGTCAGTGTCGTCCTACGAGCAGTACTTC
v_gene: TRBV19
abundance: .
j_gene: TRBJ2-7
d_gene: .

CDR3aa: CATSRARGNSPLHF
CDR3nt: TGTGCCACCAGCAGAGCCAGGGGTAATTCACCCCTCCACTTT
v_gene: TRBV15
abundance: few
j_gene: TRBJ1-6
d_gene: .

CDR3aa: CASSLDGQGLVGYTF
CDR3nt: TGTGCCAGCAGCTTAGACGGACAGGGCTTGGTCGGCTACACCTTC
v_gene: TRBV11-3
abundance: .
j_gene: TRBJ1-2
d_gene: TRBD1

CDR3aa: CASSKGVHRGTQYF
CDR3nt: TGTGCCAGCTCAAAGGGAGTCCATCGCGGTACGCAGTATTTT
v_gene: TRBV18
abundance: many
j_gene: TRBJ2-3
d_gene: .

CDR3aa: CATSSRGGDEQYF
CDR3nt: TGTGCCACCAGCAGCCGAGGTGGGGACGAGCAGTACTTC
v_gene: TRBV15
abundance: few
j_gene: TRBJ2-7
d_gene: .

CDR3aa: CASSQERDRDSVLTF
CDR3nt: TGTGCCAGCAGCCAAGAAAGGGACAGGGATAGCGTCCTGACTTTC
v_gene: TRBV4-2
abundance: medium-sized
j_gene: TRBJ2-6
d_gene: TRBD1

CDR3aa: CASSLTSGQETQYF
CDR3nt: TGTGCCAGCAGCTTGACTAGCGGGCAAGAGACCCAGTACTTC
v_gene: TRBV7-2
abundance: medium-sized
j_gene: TRBJ2-5
d_gene: TRBD2

CDR3aa: CASSRDTDTQYF
CDR3nt: TGTGCCAGCAGCCGGGACACAGATACGCAGTATTTT
v_gene: TRBV3-1
abundance: medium-sized
j_gene: TRBJ2-3
d_gene: .

CDR3aa: CASSLMSSGSHEQYF
CDR3nt: TGTGCCAGCAGTTTAATGTCTAGCGGGAGCCACGAGCAGTACTTC
v_gene: TRBV27
abundance: few
j_gene: TRBJ2-7
d_gene: TRBD2

CDR3aa: CASSLNGANSEAFF
CDR3nt: TGCGCCAGCAGCTTAAACGGCGCGAACTCTGAAGCTTTCTTT
v_gene: TRBV5-1
abundance: .
j_gene: TRBJ1-1
d_gene: .

CDR3aa: CASSLSEANYGYTF
CDR3nt: TGTGCCAGCAGCTTGTCCGAAGCTAACTATGGCTACACCTTC
v_gene: TRBV5-5
abundance: medium-sized
j_gene: TRBJ1-2
d_gene: .

CDR3aa: CASSTIWVHGYTF
CDR3nt: TGTGCCAGCAGCACCATCTGGGTTCATGGCTACACCTTC
v_gene: TRBV27
abundance: once
j_gene: TRBJ1-2
d_gene: .

CDR3aa: CASRWAPEGETQYF
CDR3nt: TGTGCCAGCAGATGGGCCCCCGAGGGAGAGACCCAGTACTTC
v_gene: TRBV28
abundance: hyperexpanded
j_gene: TRBJ2-5
d_gene: .

CDR3aa: CASSFQGGTYEQYF
CDR3nt: TGCGCCAGCAGCTTTCAGGGGGGGACCTACGAGCAGTACTTC
v_gene: TRBV4-1
abundance: medium-sized
j_gene: TRBJ2-7
d_gene: .

CDR3aa: CASSPRLATEENQYF
CDR3nt: TGTGCCAGCAGTCCTCGACTAGCAACTGAGGAGAACCAGTACTTC
v_gene: TRBV27
abundance: few
j_gene: TRBJ2-5
d_gene: TRBD2

CDR3aa: CALPTGDVELFF
CDR3nt: TGTGCCTTGCCGACAGGGGATGTGGAGCTGTTTTTT
v_gene: TRBV5-5
abundance: many
j_gene: TRBJ2-2
d_gene: TRBD1

CDR3aa: CASSLRGQGPNQPHHF
CDR3nt: TGTGCCAGCAGCTTAAGGGGGCAGGGGCCGAATCAGCCCCATCATTTT
v_gene: TRBV7-3
abundance: .
j_gene: TRBJ1-5
d_gene: .

CDR3aa: CASSLGQYSNQPQHF
CDR3nt: TGTGCCAGCAGTTTAGGACAGTATAGCAATCAGCCCCAGCATTTT
v_gene: TRBV28
abundance: .
j_gene: TRBJ1-5
d_gene: .

CDR3aa: CASSYDRNTEAFF
CDR3nt: TGTGCCAGTAGTTACGACCGTAACACTGAAGCTTTCTTT
v_gene: TRBV19
abundance: .
j_gene: TRBJ1-1
d_gene: .

CDR3aa: CASSQDQTRDGEQYF
CDR3nt: TGCGCCAGCAGCCAAGATCAGACACGAGATGGAGAGCAGTACTTC
v_gene: TRBV4-1
abundance: .
j_gene: TRBJ2-7
d_gene: .

CDR3aa: CASSPGVANSDTQYF
CDR3nt: TGTGCCAGCAGCCCAGGGGTAGCCAACTCAGATACGCAGTATTTT
v_gene: TRBV11-3
abundance: .
j_gene: TRBJ2-3
d_gene: .

CDR3aa: CSVRAGRWGVDYEQYF
CDR3nt: TGCAGTGTCAGAGCGGGTAGATGGGGGGTGGATTACGAGCAGTACTTC
v_gene: TRBV20-1
abundance: .
j_gene: TRBJ2-7
d_gene: .

CDR3aa: CASSFTSGTSGRASHEQFF
CDR3nt: TGTGCCAGCAGCTTCACCTCCGGGACTAGCGGGAGGGCCAGCCATGAGCAGTTCTTC
v_gene: TRBV7-3
abundance: .
j_gene: TRBJ2-1
d_gene: TRBD2

CDR3aa: CACIAPREQFF
CDR3nt: TGTGCCTGTATAGCCCCCCGGGAGCAGTTCTTC
v_gene: TRBV30
abundance: .
j_gene: TRBJ2-1
d_gene: .

CDR3aa: CASSYLAGGPHTGELFF
CDR3nt: TGTGCCAGCAGTTATCTGGCGGGAGGGCCTCACACCGGGGAGCTGTTTTTT
v_gene: TRBV6-2/TRBV6-3
abundance: medium-sized
j_gene: TRBJ2-2
d_gene: TRBD2

CDR3aa: CASSLTRGLQETQYF
CDR3nt: TGTGCCAGCTCCCTCACGAGGGGCCTGCAAGAGACCCAGTACTTC
v_gene: TRBV18
abundance: .
j_gene: TRBJ2-5
d_gene: .

CDR3aa: CASSSRGVLAGSPYGYTF
CDR3nt: TGTGCCAGCAGTAGCCGGGGCGTCCTGGCAGGTTCCCCTTATGGCTACACCTTC
v_gene: TRBV28
abundance: few
j_gene: TRBJ1-2
d_gene: .

CDR3aa: CASSPGSGLQETQYF
CDR3nt: TGTGCCAGCAGCCCTGGGTCAGGGCTACAAGAGACCCAGTACTTC
v_gene: TRBV7-8
abundance: .
j_gene: TRBJ2-5
d_gene: .

CDR3aa: CASSASFARHELSLANEQFF
CDR3nt: TGTGCCAGCAGTGCCTCCTTCGCTCGACACGAACTGAGTCTGGCCAATGAGCAGTTCTTC
v_gene: TRBV6-4
abundance: .
j_gene: TRBJ2-1
d_gene: .

CDR3aa: CVSSFGSGAGNEQFF
CDR3nt: TGCGTCAGCAGCTTTGGGAGCGGAGCTGGGAATGAGCAGTTCTTC
v_gene: TRBV5-1
abundance: .
j_gene: TRBJ2-1
d_gene: .

CDR3aa: CASSYSGQGEKLFF
CDR3nt: TGTGCCAGCAGTTACTCCGGACAGGGAGAAAAACTGTTTTTT
v_gene: TRBV6-5
abundance: medium-sized
j_gene: TRBJ1-4
d_gene: TRBD1

CDR3aa: CSAREGGHEKLFF
CDR3nt: TGCAGTGCTAGAGAGGGGGGCCATGAAAAACTGTTTTTT
v_gene: TRBV20-1
abundance: medium-sized
j_gene: TRBJ1-4
d_gene: .

CDR3aa: CSASQLFSGANVLTF
CDR3nt: TGCAGTGCTAGCCAGCTGTTCTCTGGGGCCAACGTCCTGACTTTC
v_gene: TRBV20-1
abundance: once
j_gene: TRBJ2-6
d_gene: .

CDR3aa: CASSLLGPRTEAFF
CDR3nt: TGTGCCAGCAGTTTACTGGGGCCCCGGACTGAAGCTTTCTTT
v_gene: TRBV28
abundance: .
j_gene: TRBJ1-1
d_gene: .

CDR3aa: CAGSVVSGSKAFF
CDR3nt: TGTGCCGGCAGCGTAGTATCGGGGAGTAAAGCTTTCTTT
v_gene: TRBV9
abundance: .
j_gene: TRBJ1-1
d_gene: .

CDR3aa: CASSDRQGSLGYTF
CDR3nt: TGTGCCAGTAGCGACCGACAGGGGAGTTTAGGCTACACCTTC
v_gene: TRBV19
abundance: medium-sized
j_gene: TRBJ1-2
d_gene: TRBD1

CDR3aa: CASVTEGDTQYF
CDR3nt: TGTGCCAGCGTAACGGAGGGAGATACGCAGTATTTT
v_gene: TRBV6-1
abundance: medium-sized
j_gene: TRBJ2-3
d_gene: .

CDR3aa: CASSSWTWVSIDGYTF
CDR3nt: TGTGCCAGCAGCTCCTGGACTTGGGTCTCTATCGATGGCTACACCTTC
v_gene: TRBV11-2
abundance: .
j_gene: TRBJ1-2
d_gene: .

CDR3aa: CASSLAAGGNSPLHF
CDR3nt: TGTGCCAGCAGTCTAGCAGCGGGGGGGAATTCACCCCTCCACTTT
v_gene: TRBV12-3/TRBV12-4
abundance: medium-sized
j_gene: TRBJ1-6
d_gene: .

CDR3aa: CASSAGDLGKGYTF
CDR3nt: TGTGCCAGCAGCGCCGGGGACTTAGGGAAGGGCTACACCTTC
v_gene: TRBV9
abundance: once
j_gene: TRBJ1-2
d_gene: .

CDR3aa: CASSLVAGARSEQYF
CDR3nt: TGTGCCAGCAGCTTAGTGGCAGGGGCTAGAAGCGAGCAGTACTTC
v_gene: TRBV7-6
abundance: .
j_gene: TRBJ2-7
d_gene: .

CDR3aa: CATSDDPGLAGALEQFF
CDR3nt: TGTGCCACCAGTGATGATCCCGGACTAGCGGGGGCCCTAGAGCAGTTCTTC
v_gene: TRBV24-1
abundance: .
j_gene: TRBJ2-1
d_gene: TRBD2

CDR3aa: CASSQERASEAFF
CDR3nt: TGTGCCAGCAGCCAAGAGAGGGCTTCGGAAGCTTTCTTT
v_gene: TRBV4-2
abundance: .
j_gene: TRBJ1-1
d_gene: .

CDR3aa: CASSERTSTNMNTEAFF
CDR3nt: TGTGCCAGCAGCGAACGGACCTCGACAAATATGAACACTGAAGCTTTCTTT
v_gene: TRBV11-1
abundance: .
j_gene: TRBJ1-1
d_gene: .

CDR3aa: CASSPGTVDEKLFF
CDR3nt: TGTGCCAGCTCACCCGGGACAGTAGATGAAAAACTGTTTTTT
v_gene: TRBV18
abundance: medium-sized
j_gene: TRBJ1-4
d_gene: TRBD1

CDR3aa: CAWNSGVGDEQYF
CDR3nt: TGTGCCTGGAATTCGGGGGTCGGTGACGAGCAGTACTTC
v_gene: TRBV30
abundance: .
j_gene: TRBJ2-7
d_gene: .